These T cell receptor beta chains were read from a single sample in a study of blood T cell repertoires in COVID-19. Some clones are missing from TCRdb's copy, which holds only in-frame ones; the method was immunoSEQ multiplex PCR. The table lists about 95,000 clones, roughly four fifths of them singletons. Sequencing was done on a sample of peripheral blood. These receptor sequences come from a man older than 75 with COVID-19, enrolled during active disease. CDR3s include the opening cysteine and the closing phenylalanine or tryptophan. The D gene is left open where the match is weak. Where a row states a size, it is once, few, many or the class of an expanded clone; other rows omit it.

. 16 TRBD1 TRBJ2-5 TRBV28 TGTGCCAGCAGCAGGGGGACCCCGGTCATCCCGGGGACCCAGTACTTC CASSRGTPVIPGTQYF
. 16 TRBD1 TRBJ1-6 TRBV7-9 TGTGCCAGCAGTTACTTAAGGGGGCTGGGTAATTCACCCCTCCACTTT CASSYLRGLGNSPLHF
. 14 . TRBJ2-1 TRBV5-1 TGCGCCAGCAGCTTGGGGAGGGCGGGCAATGAGCAGTTCTTC CASSLGRAGNEQFF
. 15 . TRBJ1-4 TRBV11-2 TGTGCCAGCAGCTTAGCAGGACAGCCTAATGAAAAACTGTTTTTT CASSLAGQPNEKLFF
. 15 . TRBJ2-2 TRBV2 TGTGCCAGCAGTGCCACCCGGGGGAACACCGGGGAGCTGTTTTTT CASSATRGNTGELFF
. 13 . TRBJ1-5 TRBV7-2 TGTGCCAGCAGCCCAAATAGCAATCAGCCCCAGCATTTT CASSPNSNQPQHF
. 13 . TRBJ2-7 TRBV7-3 TGTGCCAGCAGCTTACAGGGTGGCTACGAGCAGTACTTC CASSLQGGYEQYF
once 15 . TRBJ1-5 TRBV2 TGTGCCAGCAGTGAAGGTGGGGGCGCGAGACAGCCCCAGCATTTT CASSEGGGARQPQHF
. 14 . TRBJ1-2 TRBV7-8 TGTGCCAGCAGCTTAGGCGGGATCGTCTATGGCTACACCTTC CASSLGGIVYGYTF
few 14 TRBD1 TRBJ1-2 TRBV6-6 TGTGCCAGCAGTTACGGAGAGGGGGCCTATGGCTACACCTTC CASSYGEGAYGYTF
. 14 . TRBJ1-2 TRBV2 TGTGCCAGCAGGGTCGGACTTGACTCCTATGGCTACACCTTC CASRVGLDSYGYTF
. 15 . TRBJ2-1 TRBV9 TGTGCCAGCAGCGTAGGCGCCTCCGACTACAATGAGCAGTTCTTC CASSVGASDYNEQFF
. 15 TRBD1 TRBJ1-6 TRBV2 TGTGCCAGCAGTGCTTGGCAGGGGGCTAATTCACCCCTCCACTTT CASSAWQGANSPLHF
. 16 . TRBJ2-2 TRBV30 TGTGCCTGGAGTGTCAAAGGCCAGGGGTATTCCGGGGAGCTGTTTTTT CAWSVKGQGYSGELFF
. 13 . TRBJ1-1 TRBV6-5 TGTGCCAGCAGTCAGAGACACTCCACTGAAGCTTTCTTT CASSQRHSTEAFF
. 18 . TRBJ2-5 TRBV6-4 TGTGCCAGCAGTGATTCCCTTTGGCCGGGACAAGGACAAGAGACCCAGTACTTC CASSDSLWPGQGQETQYF
. 12 . TRBJ2-2 TRBV10-1 TGCGCCAGCAGTTCACAGACCGGGGAGCTGTTTTTT CASSSQTGELFF
. 14 TRBD1 TRBJ2-1 TRBV7-2 TGTGCCAGCAGTCCCCAGGGGGCCGGCAATGAGCAGTTCTTC CASSPQGAGNEQFF
. 17 TRBD2 TRBJ2-1 TRBV6-2/TRBV6-3 TGTGCCAGCAGTTACTCTGGTGGCGGGAGGAGGTACAATGAGCAGTTCTTC CASSYSGGGRRYNEQFF
. 14 TRBD1 TRBJ1-2 TRBV7-8 TGTGCCAGCAGCCCAGGACAGGGGCCCTATGGCTACACCTTC CASSPGQGPYGYTF
. 15 . TRBJ1-3 TRBV30 TGTGCCTGGAGCCCACACGCTAGCTCTGGAAACACCATATATTTT CAWSPHASSGNTIYF
. 15 . TRBJ1-2 TRBV5-6 TGTGCCAGCAGCTTGGTGTCGGGGGAAGTTTCTGGCTACACCTTC CASSLVSGEVSGYTF
. 12 . TRBJ1-6 TRBV28 TGTGCCGCGTTGTCGTCTAATTCACCCCTCCACTTT CAALSSNSPLHF
once 14 TRBD1 TRBJ2-3 TRBV7-2 TGTGCCAGCACCGGGACAGGGATTACAGATACGCAGTATTTT CASTGTGITDTQYF
. 19 TRBD2 TRBJ2-1 TRBV27 TGTGCCAGCAGTTTAGGACTAGCGGGGGGGCCGCGCTCCTACAATGAGCAGTTCTTC CASSLGLAGGPRSYNEQFF
. 15 TRBD2 TRBJ2-1 TRBV19 TGTGCCAGTAGTATTTACGGGGGGACCTACAATGAGCAGTTCTTC CASSIYGGTYNEQFF
. 15 . TRBJ2-1 TRBV30 TGTGCCTGGAGTGTACGGGGGACGTCCTACAATGAGCAGTTCTTC CAWSVRGTSYNEQFF
few 15 TRBD1 TRBJ1-1 TRBV13 TGTGCCAGCAGCCCGCAGGGGGTCGGAGACACTGAAGCTTTCTTT CASSPQGVGDTEAFF
. 18 TRBD2 TRBJ2-1 TRBV4-3 TGCGCCAGCAGCCAAGAAATGACGCTAGCGGGGGGCGTAAATGAGCAGTTCTTC CASSQEMTLAGGVNEQFF
. 15 . TRBJ1-5 TRBV30 TGTGCCTGGAGTGCGACGCCCGCGGGTTATCAGCCCCAGCATTTT CAWSATPAGYQPQHF
. 16 . TRBJ2-3 TRBV4-1 TGCGCCAGCAGCCAACAGCTAGAAGGGGGCACAGATACGCAGTATTTT CASSQQLEGGTDTQYF
few 19 TRBD2 TRBJ2-7 TRBV30 TGTGCCTGGAGTCCCATTCTACTAGCGTCTACCCTTAAGGGCTACGAGCAGTACTTC CAWSPILLASTLKGYEQYF
. 15 . TRBJ2-7 TRBV6-2/TRBV6-3 TGTGCCAGCAGTTACTCCAGCAGGGGAAGCTACGAGCAGTACTTC CASSYSSRGSYEQYF
. 17 . TRBJ2-6 TRBV4-1 TGCGCCAGCAGTTCTGAGGTCGGGGAAGCTGGGGCCAACGTCCTGACTTTC CASSSEVGEAGANVLTF
. 16 TRBD2 TRBJ2-5 TRBV5-5 TGTGCCAGCAGCTTGGGGGTGGGACTAGCTTTGGAGACCCAGTACTTC CASSLGVGLALETQYF
many 15 TRBD1 TRBJ1-1 TRBV11-2 TGTGCCAGCAGCTTCCGGGACAGGGTGAACACTGAAGCTTTCTTT CASSFRDRVNTEAFF
medium-sized 15 TRBD1 TRBJ1-6 TRBV19 TGTGCCAGTAGTAGCTACAGGGGGCAAGATTCACCCCTCCACTTT CASSSYRGQDSPLHF
. 13 . TRBJ1-5 TRBV10-1 TGCGCCAGCAGCGATCGACAGAATCAGCCCCAGCATTTT CASSDRQNQPQHF
. 13 TRBD2 TRBJ2-7 TRBV7-9 TGTGCCAGCAGCCAGGGACTAGCCTACGAGCAGTACTTC CASSQGLAYEQYF
. 16 TRBD1 TRBJ2-7 TRBV5-1 TGCGCCAGCAGCTTGTCGTGGGACAGGGTCTCCTACGAGCAGTACTTC CASSLSWDRVSYEQYF
. 16 . TRBJ2-2 TRBV15 TGTGCCACCAGCAGAGATGGCCGACTCTCCACCGGGGAGCTGTTTTTT CATSRDGRLSTGELFF
. 13 . TRBJ2-7 TRBV6-5 TGTGCCAGCAGTTTTCAGCCGGGGTACGAGCAGTACTTC CASSFQPGYEQYF
few 15 TRBD2 TRBJ2-7 TRBV4-1 TGCGCCAGCAGCCAAGATTTCCCCGGGAGGGACGAGCAGTACTTC CASSQDFPGRDEQYF
. 12 . TRBJ1-1 TRBV30 TGTGCCTGGAATCGGGTGGGCACTGAAGCTTTCTTT CAWNRVGTEAFF
. 17 TRBD2 TRBJ2-1 TRBV7-3 TGTGCCAGCAGCTCCTCCGGACGGGAGGGCCACTACAATGAGCAGTTCTTC CASSSSGREGHYNEQFF
. 14 . TRBJ1-1 TRBV27 TGTGCCAGCAGGCCCATCGAGGTTTTCACTGAAGCTTTCTTT CASRPIEVFTEAFF
. 15 TRBD2 TRBJ2-7 TRBV6-5 TGTGCCAGCAGACCGAGCGGGAGAGGGTCCTACGAGCAGTACTTC CASRPSGRGSYEQYF
. 14 . TRBJ2-2 TRBV25-1 TGTGCCAGCAGTCCGCAGGGCCTGACCGGGGAGCTGTTTTTT CASSPQGLTGELFF
. 12 TRBD2 TRBJ2-7 TRBV10-3 TGTGCCATCAATGAGGGAGGGCTCGAGCAGTACTTC CAINEGGLEQYF
. 11 . TRBJ2-1 TRBV21-1 TGTGCCAGCAAGCGGGAGAATGAGCAGTTCTTC CASKRENEQFF
. 16 . TRBJ2-1 TRBV6-1 TGTGCCAGCAGTGAAGCATTCCCCCCTCGTTCTAATGAGCAGTTCTTC CASSEAFPPRSNEQFF
many 15 TRBD1 TRBJ2-1 TRBV4-2 TGTGCCAGCAGCCAGGACAGGGATTTAATCGATGAGCAGTTCTTC CASSQDRDLIDEQFF
. 15 TRBD2 TRBJ2-1 TRBV7-2 TGTGCCAGCAGCTGGCTAGCGGGAGGTCCCAATGAGCAGTTCTTC CASSWLAGGPNEQFF
few 13 TRBD1 TRBJ1-3 TRBV29-1 TGCAGCGTTGAGCAGGGGGCTGGAAACACCATATATTTT CSVEQGAGNTIYF